The following is a TCR beta chain sequence with its context. The target antigen is unknown. The PCR had 60 Vbeta and 13 Jbeta primers. Assay used: immunoSEQ multiplex PCR; TCRdb lists only in-frame clones, some missing. The repertoire has some 200,000 clones, approximately 80% of them found once; the top ten carry about 2%. The entry originates in a study of cytomegalovirus exposure and HLA in healthy donors. Study-level information: HLA-typed donors contributed 80 million to 85 million unique TCRs, which were held in an early data release.

Trimming cost V 4 bases and J 7 bases; bases outside gene matches: 11. From germline, CDR1 is SGHTS and CDR2 YDEGEE. CDR3 size: 15 residues. Study results and limitations: The study recorded 160 or so TCR beta chains that were cytomegalovirus-associated.

The V gene is TRBV5-8, the J gene TRBJ2-1, with TRBD1 identical over 7 bases. The sample was PBMCs. The receptor comes from a woman in her twenties or thirties in good health and CMV-seronegative. CDR3 nucleotides: TGTGCCAGCAGCACCGCCGGGACAGCCAAAAATGAGCAGTTCTTC. Its translation: CASSTAGTAKNEQFF.